The 10 T cell receptor beta chains listed next were all sequenced from one sample in a study of blood T cell repertoires in COVID-19. TCRdb's table, derived via immunoSEQ multiplex PCR, lists solely in-frame clones and lacks some. The sample has around 180,000 clones; 70% to 90% are singletons. The sample comprised peripheral blood. The receptors shown here come from a woman aged 25 to 39 with acute or convalescent COVID-19.

This clone was observed a handful of times. The J gene is TRBJ1-1, the V gene TRBV4-2; D ambiguous. The length of the CDR3 is 14 residues. The germline V gene has CDR1 LGHNA and CDR2 YNFKEQ. The V and J ends lost 0 bases and 4 bases respectively, with 9 bases between them. Here the CDR3 reads CASSQDAVSTEAFF. The CDR3 nucleotides read TGTGCCAGCAGCCAAGATGCGGTTTCCACTGAAGCTTTCTTT.

This rearrangement joins TRBV11-2 to TRBJ2-7; 9 bases agree with TRBD1. J lost 4 bases, V lost 5 bases, and 12 bases had no gene match. This CDR3 spans 16 amino acids. Germline V gene lookup returns CDR1 SGHAT and CDR2 FQNNGV. The CDR3 nucleotides are TGTGCCAGCAGCCCTATAAAAAGACAGGGGGTTTACGAGCAGTACTTC. Its protein is CASSPIKRQGVYEQYF.

This sequence joins TRBV27 and TRBJ2-6, with D possibly TRBD2 on 5 matching bases. V lost 5 bases and J 0 bases, leaving 8 bases between the germline ends. This CDR3 region has 15 residues. Germline CDR1 and CDR2: MNHEY and SMNVEV (reference sequence). In DNA, the CDR3 is TGTGCCAGCAGTACTCGGGGCTCTGGGGCCAACGTCCTGACTTTC. Protein product: CASSTRGSGANVLTF. The full variable domain, with the rest looked up from reference TRBV27 and TRBJ2-6, is EAQVTQNPRYLITVTGKKLTVTCSQNMNHEYMSWYRQDPGLGLRQIYYSMNVEVTDKGDVPEGYKVSRKEKRNFPLILESPSPNQTSLYFCASSTRGSGANVLTFGAGSRLTVL.

The rearrangement joins TRBV5-1 to TRBJ2-5; 7 nucleotides line up with TRBD2. Trimming at V came to 4 bases and at J to 8 bases, leaving 11 bases not matched to a gene. The germline gives CDR1 SGHRS, CDR2 YFSETQ. CDR3 length: 14 residues. The CDR3 nucleotides are TGCGCCAGCAGCGTGACTAGCCCCCGGGTCACCCAGTACTTC. Its protein product is CASSVTSPRVTQYF.

The genes are TRBV11-2 and TRBJ1-1, with D possibly TRBD1 on 5 matching bases. Trimming removed 1 base at V and 3 bases at J, with 12 bases between. The CDR3 has 15 amino acids. Germline CDR1 reads SGHAT; CDR2 reads FQNNGV. CDR3 in DNA: TGTGCCAGCAGCTTAGGCCGGGACTGGGACACTGAAGCTTTCTTT. Translated: CASSLGRDWDTEAFF.

This chain joins TRBV20-1 and TRBJ1-4, with D unresolved. V was clipped by 3 bases and J by 5 bases, with 19 bases between them. The CDR3 consists of 16 residues. Germline V gives CDR1 DFQATT, CDR2 SNEGSKA (reference sequence). For the CDR3, the DNA is TGCAGTGCTAGTGGCGGCACGGGTAGCCACAATGAAAAACTGTTTTTT. Protein sequence: CSASGGTGSHNEKLFF.

Only one count was recorded for this clone. A read error may account for a junction end that differs from germline. The chain carries TRBV3-1 (or the pseudogene TRBV3-2) and TRBJ1-2; the match to TRBD1 covers 8 bases. Germline CDR1 and CDR2: LGHDT and YNNKEL (reference sequence). CDR3 length: 15 residues. CDR3 amino acids: CASRQEGTGNYGYTF. As DNA, the CDR3 is TGTGCCAGCAGACAAGAAGGGACAGGAAACTATGGCTACACCTTC.

This clone was counted a single time. The chain has TRBV10-3 and TRBJ2-7, with 8 bases lining up with TRBD2. V lost 10 bases, J lost 4 bases, and 9 bases stayed unmatched. The CDR3 extends over 13 amino acids. Germline V gene sequence: CDR1 ENHRY, CDR2 SYGVKD. The CDR3 nucleotides are TGTGCCACCCGGGGGGGGGCGGGGTACGAGCAGTACTTC. It yields the protein CATRGGAGYEQYF.

The chain is built from TRBV18 and TRBJ1-2; 9 bases are shared with TRBD1. The germline V gene encodes CDR1 KGHSH and CDR2 LQKENI. The J segment lost 8 bases and the V segment lost 5 bases, leaving 9 bases of the junction unmatched. The CDR3 length is 14 residues. CDR3 region: CASSDYRGLEGYTF. The CDR3 DNA sequence: TGTGCCAGCTCAGACTACAGGGGGCTAGAAGGCTACACCTTC.

This chain connects TRBV28 to TRBJ1-3, with no clear D. The V end lost 3 bases, the J end lost 0 bases, and 12 bases lay between the germline ends. Germline loops: CDR1 MDHEN, CDR2 SYDVKM. CDR3 length: 16 amino acids. Here the CDR3 reads CASSFLSSRSGNTIYF. DNA for the CDR3: TGTGCCAGCAGTTTTCTTTCTTCTCGCTCTGGAAACACCATATATTTT.